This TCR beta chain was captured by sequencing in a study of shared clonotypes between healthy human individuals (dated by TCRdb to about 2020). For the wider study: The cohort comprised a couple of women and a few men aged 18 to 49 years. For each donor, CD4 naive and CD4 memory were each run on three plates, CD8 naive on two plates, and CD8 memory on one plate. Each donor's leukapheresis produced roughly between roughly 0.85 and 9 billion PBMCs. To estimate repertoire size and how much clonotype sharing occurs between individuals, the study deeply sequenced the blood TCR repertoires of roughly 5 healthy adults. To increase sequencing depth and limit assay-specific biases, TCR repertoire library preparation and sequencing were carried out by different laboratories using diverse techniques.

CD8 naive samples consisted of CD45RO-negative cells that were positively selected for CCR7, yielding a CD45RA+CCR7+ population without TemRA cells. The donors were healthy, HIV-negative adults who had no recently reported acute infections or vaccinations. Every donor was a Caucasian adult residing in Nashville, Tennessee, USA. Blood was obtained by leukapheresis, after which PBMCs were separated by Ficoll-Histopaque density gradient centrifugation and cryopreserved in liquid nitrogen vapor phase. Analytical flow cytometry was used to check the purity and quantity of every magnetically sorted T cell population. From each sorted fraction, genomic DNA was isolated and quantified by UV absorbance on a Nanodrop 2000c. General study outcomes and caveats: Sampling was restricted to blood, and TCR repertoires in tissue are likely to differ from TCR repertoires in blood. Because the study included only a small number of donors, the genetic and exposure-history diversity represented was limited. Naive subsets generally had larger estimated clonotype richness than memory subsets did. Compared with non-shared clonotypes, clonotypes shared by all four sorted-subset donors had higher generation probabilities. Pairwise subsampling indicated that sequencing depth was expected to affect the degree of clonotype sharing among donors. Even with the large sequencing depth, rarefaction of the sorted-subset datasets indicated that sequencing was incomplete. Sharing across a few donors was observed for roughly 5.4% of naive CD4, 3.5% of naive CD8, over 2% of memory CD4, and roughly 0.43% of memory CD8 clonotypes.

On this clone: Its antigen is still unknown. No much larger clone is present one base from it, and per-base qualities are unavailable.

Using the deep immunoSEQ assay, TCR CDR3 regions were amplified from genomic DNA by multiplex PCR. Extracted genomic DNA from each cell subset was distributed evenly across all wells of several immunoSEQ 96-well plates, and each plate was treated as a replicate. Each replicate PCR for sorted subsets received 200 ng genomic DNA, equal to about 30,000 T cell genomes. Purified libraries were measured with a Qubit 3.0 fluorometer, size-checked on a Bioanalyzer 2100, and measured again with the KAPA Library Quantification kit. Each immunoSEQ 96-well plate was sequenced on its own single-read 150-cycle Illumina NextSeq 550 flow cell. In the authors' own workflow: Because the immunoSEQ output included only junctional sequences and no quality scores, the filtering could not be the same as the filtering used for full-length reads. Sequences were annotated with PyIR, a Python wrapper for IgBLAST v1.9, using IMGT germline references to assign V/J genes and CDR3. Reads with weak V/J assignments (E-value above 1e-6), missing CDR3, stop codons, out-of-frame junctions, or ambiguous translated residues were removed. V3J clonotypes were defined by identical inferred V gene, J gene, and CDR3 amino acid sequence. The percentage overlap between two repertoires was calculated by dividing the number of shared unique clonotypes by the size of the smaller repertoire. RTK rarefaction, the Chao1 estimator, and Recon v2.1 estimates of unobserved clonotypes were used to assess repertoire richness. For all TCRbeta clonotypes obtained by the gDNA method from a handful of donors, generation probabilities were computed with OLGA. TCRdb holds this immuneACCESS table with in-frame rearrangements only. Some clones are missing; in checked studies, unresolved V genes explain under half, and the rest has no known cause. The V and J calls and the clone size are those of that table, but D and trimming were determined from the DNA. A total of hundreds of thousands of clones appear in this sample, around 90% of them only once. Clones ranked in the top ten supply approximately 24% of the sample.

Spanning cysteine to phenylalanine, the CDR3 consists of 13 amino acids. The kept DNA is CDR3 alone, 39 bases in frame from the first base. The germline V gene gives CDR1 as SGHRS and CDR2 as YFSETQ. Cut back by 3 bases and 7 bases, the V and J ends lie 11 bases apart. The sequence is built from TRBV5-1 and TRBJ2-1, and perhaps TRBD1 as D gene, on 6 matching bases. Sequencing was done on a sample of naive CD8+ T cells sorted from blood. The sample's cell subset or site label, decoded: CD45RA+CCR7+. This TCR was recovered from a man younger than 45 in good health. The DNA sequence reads TGCGCCAGCAGCTCTGAAGACAGGAATGAGCAGTTCTTC. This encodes CASSSEDRNEQFF.